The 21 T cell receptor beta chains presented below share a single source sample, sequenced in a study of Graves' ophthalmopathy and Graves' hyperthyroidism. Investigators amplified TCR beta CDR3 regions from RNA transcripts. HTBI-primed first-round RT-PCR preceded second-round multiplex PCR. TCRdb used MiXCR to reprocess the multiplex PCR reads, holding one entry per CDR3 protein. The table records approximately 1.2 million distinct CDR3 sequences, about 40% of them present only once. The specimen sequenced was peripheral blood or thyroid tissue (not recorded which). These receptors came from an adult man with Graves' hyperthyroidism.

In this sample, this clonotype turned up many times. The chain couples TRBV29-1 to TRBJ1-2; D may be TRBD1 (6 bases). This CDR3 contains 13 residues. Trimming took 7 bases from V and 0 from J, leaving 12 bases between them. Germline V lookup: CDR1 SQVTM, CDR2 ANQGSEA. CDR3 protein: CSETGQPNYGYTF. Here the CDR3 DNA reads TGCAGCGAGACGGGACAACCTAACTATGGCTACACCTTC. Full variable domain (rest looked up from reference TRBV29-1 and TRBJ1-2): SAVISQKPSRDICQRGTSLTIQCQVDSQVTMMFWYRQQPGQSLTLIATANQGSEATYESGFVIDKFPISRPNLTFSTLTVSNMSPEDSSIYLCSETGQPNYGYTFGSGTRLTVV.

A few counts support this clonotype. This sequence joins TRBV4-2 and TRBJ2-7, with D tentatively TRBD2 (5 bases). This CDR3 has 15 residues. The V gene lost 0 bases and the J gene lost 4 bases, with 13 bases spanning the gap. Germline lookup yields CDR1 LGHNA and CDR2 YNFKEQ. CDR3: CASSQDRATSYEQYF. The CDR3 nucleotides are TGTGCCAGCAGCCAAGATCGGGCTACTAGTTACGAGCAGTACTTC.

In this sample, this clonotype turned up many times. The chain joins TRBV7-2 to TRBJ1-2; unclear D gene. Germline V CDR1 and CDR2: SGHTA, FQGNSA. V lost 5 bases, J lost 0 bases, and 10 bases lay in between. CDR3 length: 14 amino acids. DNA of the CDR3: TGTGCCAGCAGCGTACAGCGTTCTAACTATGGCTACACCTTC. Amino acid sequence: CASSVQRSNYGYTF.

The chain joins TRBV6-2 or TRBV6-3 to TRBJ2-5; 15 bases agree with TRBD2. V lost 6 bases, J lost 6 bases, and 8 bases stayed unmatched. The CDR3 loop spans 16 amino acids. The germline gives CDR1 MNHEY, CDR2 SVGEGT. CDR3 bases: TGTGCCAGCAGAACCGGACTAGCGGGAGGGGTTAAGACCCAGTACTTC. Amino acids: CASRTGLAGGVKTQYF.

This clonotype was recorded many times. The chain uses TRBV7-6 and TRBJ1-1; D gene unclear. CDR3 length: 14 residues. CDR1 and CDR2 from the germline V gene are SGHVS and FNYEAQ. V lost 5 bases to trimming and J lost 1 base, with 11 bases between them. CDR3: CASSPPQWNTEAFF. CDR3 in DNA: TGTGCCAGCAGCCCCCCCCAGTGGAACACTGAAGCTTTCTTT.

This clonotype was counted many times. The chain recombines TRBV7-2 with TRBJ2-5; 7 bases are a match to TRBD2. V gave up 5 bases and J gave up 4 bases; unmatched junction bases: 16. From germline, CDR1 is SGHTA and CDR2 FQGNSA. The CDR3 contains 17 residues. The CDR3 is CASSPKTYSTGGETQYF. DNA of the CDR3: TGTGCCAGCAGCCCAAAAACCTATTCCACGGGGGGAGAGACCCAGTACTTC.

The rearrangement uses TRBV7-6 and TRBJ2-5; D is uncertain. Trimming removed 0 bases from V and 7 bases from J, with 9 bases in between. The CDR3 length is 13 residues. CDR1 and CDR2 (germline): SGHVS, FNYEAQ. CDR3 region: CASSLAPARTQYF. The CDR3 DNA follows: TGTGCCAGCAGCTTAGCCCCCGCGAGGACCCAGTACTTC.

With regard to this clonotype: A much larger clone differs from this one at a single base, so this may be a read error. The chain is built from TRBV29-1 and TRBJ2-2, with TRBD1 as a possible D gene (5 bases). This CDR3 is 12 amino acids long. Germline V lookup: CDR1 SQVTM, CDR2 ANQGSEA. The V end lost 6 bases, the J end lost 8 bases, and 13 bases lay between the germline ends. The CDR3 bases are TGCAGCGTCGGGCCCCAGGGAGGGGAGCTGTTTTTT. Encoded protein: CSVGPQGGELFF.

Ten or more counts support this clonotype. The DNA of the CDR3 is TGTGCCAGCAGCTTCCCCTCGGGGCCAGGGACTAATGAAAAACTGTTTTTT. This encodes CASSFPSGPGTNEKLFF. The chain links TRBV7-8 to TRBJ1-4; TRBD1 might be the D (5 bases). V dropped 3 bases and J dropped 2 bases, with 16 bases sitting between them. The CDR3 spans 17 residues. Germline assignment: CDR1 SGHVS and CDR2 FQNEAQ.

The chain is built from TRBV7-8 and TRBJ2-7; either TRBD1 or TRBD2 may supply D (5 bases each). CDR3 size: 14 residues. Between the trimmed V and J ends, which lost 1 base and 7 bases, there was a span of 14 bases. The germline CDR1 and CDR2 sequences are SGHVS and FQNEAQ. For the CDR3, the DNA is TGTGCCAGCAGCTTAGTTGGGACCTTCGAAGAGCAGTACTTC. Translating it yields CASSLVGTFEEQYF. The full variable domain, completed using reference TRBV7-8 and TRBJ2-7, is GAGVSQSPRYKVAKRGQDVALRCDPISGHVSLFWYQQALGQGPEFLTYFQNEAQLDKSGLPSDRFFAERPEGSVSTLKIQRTQQEDSAVYLCASSLVGTFEEQYFGPGTRLTVT.

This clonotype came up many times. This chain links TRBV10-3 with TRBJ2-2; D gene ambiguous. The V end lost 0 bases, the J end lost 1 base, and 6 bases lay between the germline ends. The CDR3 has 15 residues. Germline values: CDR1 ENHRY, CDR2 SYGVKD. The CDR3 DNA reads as TGTGCCATCAGTGAGTCGAGGAGGAACACCGGGGAGCTGTTTTTT. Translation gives CAISESRRNTGELFF.

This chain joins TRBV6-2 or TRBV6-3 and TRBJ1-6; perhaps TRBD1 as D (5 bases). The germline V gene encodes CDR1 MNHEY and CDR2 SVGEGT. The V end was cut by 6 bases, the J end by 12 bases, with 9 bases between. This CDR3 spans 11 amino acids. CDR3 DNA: TGTGCCAGCAGCTACCAGGGACCCCTCCACTTT. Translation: CASSYQGPLHF.

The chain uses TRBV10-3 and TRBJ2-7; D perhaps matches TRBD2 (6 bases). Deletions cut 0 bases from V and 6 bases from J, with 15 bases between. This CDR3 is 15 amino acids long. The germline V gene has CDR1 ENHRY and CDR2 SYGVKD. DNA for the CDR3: TGTGCCATCAGTGAGTCTCGGGGAGGAGCGGCCGAGCAGTACTTC. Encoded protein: CAISESRGGAAEQYF.

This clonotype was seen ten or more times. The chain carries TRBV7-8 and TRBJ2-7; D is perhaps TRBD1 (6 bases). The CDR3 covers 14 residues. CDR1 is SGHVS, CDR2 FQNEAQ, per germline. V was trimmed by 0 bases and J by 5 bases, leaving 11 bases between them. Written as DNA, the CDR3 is TGTGCCAGCAGCTTAGCGGGCAGGGGTCACGAGCAGTACTTC. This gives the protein CASSLAGRGHEQYF.

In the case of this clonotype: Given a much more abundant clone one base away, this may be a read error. In nucleotides, the CDR3 is TGCAGTGCCGAACTAGCGGGAGTCTACGAGCAGTACTTC. The encoded protein is CSAELAGVYEQYF. This chain uses TRBV20-1 with TRBJ2-7, with 11 positions matching TRBD2. The V segment lost 6 bases and the J segment 3 bases; nucleotides outside the gene matches: 4. Germline loops: CDR1 DFQATT, CDR2 SNEGSKA (reference sequence). This CDR3 has 13 amino acids.

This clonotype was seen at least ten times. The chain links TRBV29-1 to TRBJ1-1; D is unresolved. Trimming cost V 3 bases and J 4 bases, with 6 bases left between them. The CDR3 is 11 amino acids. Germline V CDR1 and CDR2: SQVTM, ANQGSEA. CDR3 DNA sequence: TGCAGCGTTGAGGTCCGCACTGAAGCTTTCTTT. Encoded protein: CSVEVRTEAFF.

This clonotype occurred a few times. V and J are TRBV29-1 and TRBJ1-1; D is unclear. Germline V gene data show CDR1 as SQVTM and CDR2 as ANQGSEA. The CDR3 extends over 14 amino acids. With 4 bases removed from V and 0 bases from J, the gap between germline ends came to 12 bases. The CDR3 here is CSVAARTLNTEAFF. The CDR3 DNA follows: TGCAGCGTTGCAGCAAGGACCTTGAACACTGAAGCTTTCTTT. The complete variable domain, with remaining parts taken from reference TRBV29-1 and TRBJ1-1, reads SAVISQKPSRDICQRGTSLTIQCQVDSQVTMMFWYRQQPGQSLTLIATANQGSEATYESGFVIDKFPISRPNLTFSTLTVSNMSPEDSSIYLCSVAARTLNTEAFFGQGTRLTVV.

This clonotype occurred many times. The CDR3 region is CASGRTGVANTEAFF. In nucleotides, the CDR3 is TGCGCCAGCGGACGGACAGGGGTGGCGAACACTGAAGCTTTCTTT. The rearrangement uses TRBV5-1 and TRBJ1-1; TRBD1 matches at 9 bases. Trimming took 7 bases from V and 1 from J; bases not matched to a gene: 8. Germline assignment: CDR1 SGHRS and CDR2 YFSETQ. The CDR3 sequence is 15 residues long.

The CDR3, as DNA: TGTGCCAGCAGCGTAGAGACAGGGGGAGGTTACGAGCAGTACTTC. Translated, it gives CASSVETGGGYEQYF. V usage is TRBV9 and J usage is TRBJ2-7; 9 bases map to TRBD1. After removal of 0 bases from V and 4 bases from J, the junction contained 5 bases not matched to a gene. The CDR3 is made up of 15 amino acids. In germline, CDR1 is SGDLS, CDR2 YYNGEE.

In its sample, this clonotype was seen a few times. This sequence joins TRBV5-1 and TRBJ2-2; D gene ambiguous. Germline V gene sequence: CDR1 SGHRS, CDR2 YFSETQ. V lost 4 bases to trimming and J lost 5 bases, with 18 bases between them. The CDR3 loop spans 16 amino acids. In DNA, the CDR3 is TGCGCCAGCAGCCAAGATCGAACTGGACCGACCGGGGAGCTGTTTTTT. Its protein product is CASSQDRTGPTGELFF.

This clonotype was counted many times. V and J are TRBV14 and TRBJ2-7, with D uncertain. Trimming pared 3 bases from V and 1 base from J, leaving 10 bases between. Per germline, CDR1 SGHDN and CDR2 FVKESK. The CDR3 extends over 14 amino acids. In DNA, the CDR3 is TGTGCCAGCAGCCAGTTAGGGTCGTCCTACGAGCAGTACTTC. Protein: CASSQLGSSYEQYF.